This T cell receptor beta chain was recorded in a study of blood T cell repertoires in COVID-19. About the study: Samples representing acute and convalescent COVID-19 were sourced from the United States, Italy and Spain. Sources were T cells, B-cell-depleted T cells, or PBMCs; the material itself was cDNA or gDNA.

Authors' analysis steps: Reference gene primer amplification yielded estimated nucleated cell counts. Generated by immunoSEQ multiplex PCR, the TCRdb table keeps only in-frame clones and is missing some. From that table come the V and J calls and clone size; the DNA was used to work out D and trimming. Of under 75,000 clones in the sample, roughly 80% are singletons; the top ten hold 22%. The receptor was isolated from a man aged 55 to 70 with acute or convalescent COVID-19. Sequences were obtained from peripheral blood.

CDR3 DNA sequence: TGTGCCAGTAGTATACCGGCGGGGAATACGCAGTATTTT. This codes for CASSIPAGNTQYF. V usage is TRBV19 and J usage is TRBJ2-3; TRBD2 might be the D (6 bases). Trimming left V 2 bases short and J 7 bases short, with 10 bases between. The germline CDR1 and CDR2 sequences are LNHDA and SQIVND (reference sequence). This CDR3 spans 13 amino acids.